The rows below give T cell receptor beta chains drawn from one sample of a study of CD8+ T cells in alopecia areata. Using immunoSEQ multiplex PCR, the repertoire was profiled, and TCRdb retains in-frame clones only, with some absent. This table holds 160,000 or so clones, less than 70% found once. The sample was CD4+ T cells sorted from blood, taken at week 4, from a patient treated with tofacitinib. These receptors were collected from a human donor with alopecia areata. CDR3s include the opening cysteine and the closing phenylalanine or tryptophan. D genes are given only for firm matches. Clone size appears in some rows only: once, few, many, or a class for an expanded clone.

>TRBV30|TRBJ2-3|NA|14|NA
CAWSRRAVTDTQYF
TGTGCCTGGAGTCGCCGGGCGGTCACAGATACGCAGTATTTT
>TRBV19|TRBJ2-2|NA|17|NA
CASSTPGTQANTGELFF
TGTGCCAGTAGTACTCCGGGGACTCAGGCGAACACCGGGGAGCTGTTTTTT
>TRBV25-1|TRBJ2-6|NA|15|NA
CASSDTNSGANVLTF
TGTGCCAGCAGTGATACCAACTCTGGGGCCAACGTCCTGACTTTC
>TRBV30|TRBJ2-5|once|10|NA
CAWQGLATYF
TGTGCCTGGCAGGGACTGGCAACGTACTTC
>TRBV10-3|TRBJ1-2|NA|15|NA
CATWAAGQSPYGYTF
TGTGCCACCTGGGCCGCGGGACAAAGCCCCTATGGCTACACCTTC
>TRBV30|TRBJ2-7|NA|11|NA
CAWRQEGEQYF
TGTGCCTGGAGGCAGGAAGGCGAGCAGTACTTC
>TRBV9|TRBJ2-7|NA|13|TRBD1
CASSRDRGYEQYF
TGTGCCAGCAGCCGGGACAGGGGTTACGAGCAGTACTTC
>TRBV11-2|TRBJ2-7|NA|12|NA
CASSLDFYEQYF
TGCGCCAGCAGCCTGGACTTCTACGAGCAGTACTTC
>TRBV6-6|TRBJ2-7|NA|13|NA
CASSYSGLIEQYF
TGTGCCAGCAGTTACTCGGGACTTATCGAGCAGTACTTC
>TRBV29-1|TRBJ2-2|NA|12|TRBD1
CSGGQGAGELFF
TGCAGCGGCGGACAGGGGGCCGGGGAGCTGTTTTTT
>TRBV7-8|TRBJ2-1|few|15|NA
CASTARREAGYEQFF
TGTGCCAGCACCGCCAGGAGGGAGGCGGGATATGAGCAGTTCTTC
>TRBV7-8|TRBJ2-7|NA|11|NA
CASSFNYEQYF
TGTGCCAGCAGCTTTAACTACGAGCAGTACTTC
>TRBV4-2|TRBJ2-3|NA|16|TRBD2
CASSQELAGGQDTQYF
TGTGCCAGCAGCCAAGAACTAGCGGGGGGTCAGGATACGCAGTATTTT
>TRBV5-1|TRBJ2-2|NA|13|NA
CASSLAGTGELFF
TGCGCCAGCAGCTTGGCGGGTACCGGGGAGCTGTTTTTT
>TRBV7-8|TRBJ1-6|once|15|TRBD1
CASSFHTGEYSPLHF
TGTGCCAGCAGCTTCCACACAGGGGAGTATTCACCCCTCCACTTT
>TRBV4-2|TRBJ2-3|NA|16|NA
CASSQEEEAPTDTQYF
TGTGCCAGCAGCCAAGAAGAGGAGGCCCCCACAGATACGCAGTATTTT
>TRBV30|TRBJ1-5|NA|13|NA
CAWSEDSNQPQHF
TGTGCCTGGAGTGAAGACAGCAATCAGCCCCAGCATTTT
>TRBV2|TRBJ2-1|NA|13|TRBD1
CASRGTAYNEQFF
TGTGCCAGCAGGGGGACAGCCTACAATGAGCAGTTCTTC
>TRBV30|TRBJ2-6|NA|14|NA
CAWSQSGGANVLTF
TGTGCCTGGAGCCAATCCGGTGGGGCCAACGTCCTGACTTTC
>TRBV30|TRBJ1-1|NA|12|NA
CAWSHTGTSAFF
TGTGCCTGGAGTCACACCGGGACTTCGGCTTTCTTT
>TRBV20-1|TRBJ1-2|NA|9|NA
CSVDQEYTF
TGCAGTGTGGACCAGGAATACACCTTC
>TRBV4-1|TRBJ1-5|NA|17|TRBD1
CASSPRFPDREAQPQHF
TGCGCCAGCAGCCCCCGATTTCCGGACAGGGAGGCTCAGCCCCAGCATTTT
>TRBV18|TRBJ2-5|once|15|NA
CASSPRRQIQETQYF
TGTGCCAGCTCACCACGTCGACAGATCCAAGAGACCCAGTACTTC
>TRBV5-1|TRBJ2-3|NA|15|TRBD1
CASSLRGLGTDTQYF
TGCGCCAGCAGCTTGAGGGGGCTCGGCACAGATACGCAGTATTTT
>TRBV18|TRBJ2-5|NA|11|NA
CASSLQETQYF
TGTGCCAGCTCACTCCAAGAGACCCAGTACTTC
>TRBV29-1|TRBJ1-3|once|13|NA
CSVEGYSGNTIYF
TGCAGCGTTGAAGGGTACTCTGGAAACACCATATATTTT
>TRBV5-1|TRBJ2-5|once|15|NA
CASSLYRGFQETQYF
TGCGCCAGCAGCCTGTACCGGGGTTTCCAAGAGACCCAGTACTTC
>TRBV19|TRBJ1-1|NA|12|NA
CASQGVNTEAFF
TGTGCCAGTCAGGGAGTGAACACTGAAGCTTTCTTT
>TRBV30|TRBJ2-5|NA|11|TRBD2
CAWERGQTQYF
TGTGCCTGGGAGCGGGGCCAGACCCAGTACTTC
>TRBV29-1|TRBJ2-3|NA|14|NA
CSVKRDTSTDTQYF
TGCAGCGTCAAGAGGGACACCAGCACAGATACGCAGTATTTT
>TRBV27|TRBJ2-1|few|18|TRBD2
CASSLGTSGVSSYNEQFF
TGTGCCAGCAGCCTAGGGACTAGCGGGGTCTCCTCCTACAATGAGCAGTTCTTC
>TRBV9|TRBJ1-6|NA|14|NA
CASSPGGFNSPLHF
TGTGCCAGCAGCCCCGGCGGATTTAATTCACCCCTCCACTTT
>TRBV9|TRBJ2-1|NA|16|NA
CASSAELREVYNEQFF
TGTGCCAGCAGCGCCGAACTGAGGGAGGTCTACAATGAGCAGTTCTTC
>TRBV5-1|TRBJ2-5|NA|13|NA
CASSLSGQETQYF
TGCGCCAGCAGCTTATCAGGGCAAGAGACCCAGTACTTC
>TRBV29-1|TRBJ1-5|NA|14|TRBD1
CSARQGNSNQPQHF
TGCAGCGCCAGACAGGGAAATAGCAATCAGCCCCAGCATTTT
>TRBV18|TRBJ1-5|NA|15|NA
CASSPRRDDRGAQHF
TGTGCCAGCTCACCGCGCCGGGACGACAGAGGGGCCCAGCATTTT
>TRBV7-9|TRBJ2-7|NA|13|NA
CASSLAVGFEQYF
TGTGCCAGCAGCTTAGCGGTGGGGTTCGAGCAGTACTTC
>TRBV25-1|TRBJ2-5|NA|12|NA
CASSVQQETQYF
TGTGCCAGCAGTGTGCAGCAAGAGACCCAGTACTTC
>TRBV4-2|TRBJ1-6|NA|16|NA
CASSQGGREYNSPLHF
TGTGCCAGCAGCCAAGGGGGCAGGGAGTATAATTCACCCCTCCACTTT
>TRBV27|TRBJ1-5|NA|15|NA
CASSLRGDGNQPQHF
TGTGCCAGCAGTCTCAGGGGTGACGGCAATCAGCCCCAGCATTTT
>TRBV11-2|TRBJ2-7|NA|16|TRBD1
CASSLVPGGIIYEQYF
TGTGCCAGCAGCTTAGTCCCAGGGGGCATAATCTACGAGCAGTACTTC
>TRBV30|TRBJ2-5|NA|11|NA
CAWSVGETQYF
TGTGCCTGGAGTGTAGGAGAGACCCAGTACTTC
>TRBV27|TRBJ2-5|NA|15|TRBD2
CASRPWGSGTETQYF
TGTGCCAGCAGGCCATGGGGTAGCGGGACGGAGACCCAGTACTTC
>TRBV9|TRBJ2-5|NA|15|TRBD2
CASSVEAGVLETQYF
TGTGCCAGCAGCGTAGAAGCGGGGGTATTGGAGACCCAGTACTTC
>TRBV30|TRBJ2-5|NA|14|TRBD2
CAWSGGTSVETQYF
TGTGCCTGGAGTGGAGGGACTAGCGTCGAGACCCAGTACTTC
>TRBV2|TRBJ1-4|once|12|NA
CASSYVPEKLFF
TGTGCCAGCAGTTACGTGCCTGAAAAACTGTTTTTT